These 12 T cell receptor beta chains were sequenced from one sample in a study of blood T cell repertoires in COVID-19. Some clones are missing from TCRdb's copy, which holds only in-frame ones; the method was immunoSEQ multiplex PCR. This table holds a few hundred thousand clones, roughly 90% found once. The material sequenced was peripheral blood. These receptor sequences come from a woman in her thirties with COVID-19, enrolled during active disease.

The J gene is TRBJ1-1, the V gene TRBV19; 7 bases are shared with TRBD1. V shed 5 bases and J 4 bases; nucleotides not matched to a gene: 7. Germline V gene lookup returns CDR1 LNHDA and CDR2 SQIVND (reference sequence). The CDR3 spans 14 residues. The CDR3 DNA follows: TGTGCCAGTAGTCCCGGGACAGCGAGCACTGAAGCTTTCTTT. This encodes CASSPGTASTEAFF.

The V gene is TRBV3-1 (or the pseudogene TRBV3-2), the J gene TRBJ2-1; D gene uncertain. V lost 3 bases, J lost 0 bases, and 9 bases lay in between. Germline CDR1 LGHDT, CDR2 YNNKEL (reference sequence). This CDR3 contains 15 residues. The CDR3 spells CASSHFYSSYNEQFF. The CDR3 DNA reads TGTGCCAGCAGCCACTTCTACAGCTCCTACAATGAGCAGTTCTTC.

CDR3 sequence: CASGRDSPYGYTF. The CDR3 DNA reads as TGTGCTAGTGGTCGGGACAGCCCCTATGGCTACACCTTC. The chain joins TRBV12-5 to TRBJ1-2, with 7 bases matching TRBD1. CDR1 and CDR2 (germline): LGHNT, FRNRAP. J was trimmed by 4 bases and V by 5 bases; bases with no gene match: 4. This CDR3 has 13 residues.

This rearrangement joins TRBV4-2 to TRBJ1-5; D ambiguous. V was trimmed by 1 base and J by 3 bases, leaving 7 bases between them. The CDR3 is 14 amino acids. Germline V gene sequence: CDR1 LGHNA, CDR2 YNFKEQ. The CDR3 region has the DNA TGTGCCAGCAGCCAAGTCGGAGACAATCAGCCCCAGCATTTT. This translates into CASSQVGDNQPQHF.

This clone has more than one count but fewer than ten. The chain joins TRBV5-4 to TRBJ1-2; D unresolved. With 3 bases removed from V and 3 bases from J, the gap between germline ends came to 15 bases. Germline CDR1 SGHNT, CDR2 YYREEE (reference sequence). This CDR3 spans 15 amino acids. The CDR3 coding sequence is TGTGCCAGCAGCTCGGCCGGCAGGTCGGACTATGGCTACACCTTC. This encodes CASSSAGRSDYGYTF.

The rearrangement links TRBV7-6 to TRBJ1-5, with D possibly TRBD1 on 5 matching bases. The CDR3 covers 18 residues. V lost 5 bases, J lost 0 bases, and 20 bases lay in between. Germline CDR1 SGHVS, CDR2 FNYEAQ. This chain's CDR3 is CASSPGPRVAYSNQPQHF. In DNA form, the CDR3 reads TGTGCCAGCAGCCCAGGGCCCAGGGTAGCCTATAGCAATCAGCCCCAGCATTTT.

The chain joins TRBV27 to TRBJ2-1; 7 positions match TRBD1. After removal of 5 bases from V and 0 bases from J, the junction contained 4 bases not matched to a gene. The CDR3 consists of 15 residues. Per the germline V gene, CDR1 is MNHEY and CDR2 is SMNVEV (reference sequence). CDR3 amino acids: CASSEDRSSYNEQFF. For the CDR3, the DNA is TGTGCCAGCAGTGAGGACAGGAGCTCCTACAATGAGCAGTTCTTC.

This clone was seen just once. The CDR3 here is CASYTRGATTDTQYF. Written as DNA, the CDR3 is TGTGCCAGCTACACCCGGGGGGCCACAACAGATACGCAGTATTTT. V and J are TRBV6-5 and TRBJ2-3; a weak D match, TRBD2 (7 bases). V was clipped by 8 bases and J by 3 bases, with 18 bases between them. This CDR3 is built from 15 residues. Germline values: CDR1 MNHEY, CDR2 SVGAGI.

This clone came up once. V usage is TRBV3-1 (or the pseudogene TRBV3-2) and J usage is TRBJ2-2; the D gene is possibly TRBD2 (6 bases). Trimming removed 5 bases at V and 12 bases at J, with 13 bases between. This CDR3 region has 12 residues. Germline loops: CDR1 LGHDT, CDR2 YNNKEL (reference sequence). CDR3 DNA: TGTGCCAGCAGCGTCCGGGACTCGAAGCTGTTTTTT. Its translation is CASSVRDSKLFF.

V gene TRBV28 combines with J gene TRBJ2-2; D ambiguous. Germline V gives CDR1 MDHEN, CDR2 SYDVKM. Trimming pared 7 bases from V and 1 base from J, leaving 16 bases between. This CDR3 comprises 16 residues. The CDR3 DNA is TGTGCCAGCATCTCCCCCGTTTTAGTGAACACCGGGGAGCTGTTTTTT. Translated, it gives CASISPVLVNTGELFF.

CDR3 amino acids: CAWSVAGAAYWDGYTF. The CDR3, as DNA: TGTGCCTGGAGTGTAGCAGGGGCCGCCTACTGGGATGGCTACACCTTC. The chain couples TRBV30 to TRBJ1-2; possibly TRBD1 for D (6 bases). Looked up from germline, CDR1 is GTSNPN and CDR2 is SVGIG (reference sequence). V lost 0 bases and J lost 6, with 20 bases in between. This CDR3 contains 16 residues. The full variable domain, in which reference TRBV30 and TRBJ1-2 provide the parts outside the CDR3, is SQTIHQWPATLVQPVGSPLSLECTVEGTSNPNLYWYRQAAGRGLQLLFYSVGIGQISSEVPQNLSASRPQDRQFILSSKKLLLSDSGFYLCAWSVAGAAYWDGYTFGSGTRLTVV.

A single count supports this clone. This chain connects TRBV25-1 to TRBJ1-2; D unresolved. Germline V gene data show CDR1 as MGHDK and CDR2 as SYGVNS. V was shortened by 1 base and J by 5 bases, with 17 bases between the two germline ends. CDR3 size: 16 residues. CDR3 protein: CASSESTGKLGYGYTF. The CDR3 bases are TGTGCCAGCAGTGAATCAACGGGGAAGTTGGGTTATGGCTACACCTTC.